These 3 T cell receptor beta chains were sequenced from one sample in a study of blood T cell repertoires in COVID-19. Libraries were prepared by immunoSEQ multiplex PCR; TCRdb keeps only in-frame clonotypes and omits some of them. Altogether approximately 240,000 clones are present, over 80% being singletons, with the ten largest covering 0.95% to 1.5%. Sequencing was done on a sample of peripheral blood. The receptors were gathered from a woman aged 30 to 39 with COVID-19, enrolled during active disease.

The rearrangement links TRBV2 to TRBJ1-2; D perhaps matches TRBD1 (5 bases). The CDR3 loop spans 13 amino acids. Germline V gene lookup returns CDR1 SNHLY and CDR2 FYNNEI. V lost 4 bases and J lost 3, with 9 bases in between. CDR3 DNA: TGTGCCAGCAGTGCTGGCAGGGACTATGGCTACACCTTC. Its protein product is CASSAGRDYGYTF.

The chain joins TRBV6-1 to TRBJ1-4; D not resolved. Germline V CDR1 and CDR2: MNHNS, SASEGT. Trimming cost V 0 bases and J 12 bases, with 11 bases left between them. There are 13 residues in the CDR3. This CDR3 reads CASSEASRTQLFF. DNA of the CDR3: TGTGCCAGCAGTGAAGCGTCAAGAACTCAACTGTTTTTT.

This chain uses TRBV7-7 with TRBJ2-7, with 8 positions matching TRBD2. The V gene end was trimmed by 1 base and the J gene end by 4 bases; junction bases not matched to a gene: 6. In germline, CDR1 is SSHAT, CDR2 FNYEAQ (reference sequence). The CDR3 consists of 15 residues. CDR3 sequence (DNA): TGTGCCAGCAGCTTAGAGCGGGGGCCACAATACGAGCAGTACTTC. Translated: CASSLERGPQYEQYF.